Listed below are T cell receptor beta chains from one sample, sequenced in a study of blood T cells in healthy people across ages. Each CDR3 protein is one row after TCRdb ran MiXCR on the 5' RACE reads. The data hold about 1.5 million distinct CDR3 sequences, with roughly two fifths observed a single time. Sequencing input: blood. Receptor source: a young woman in good health. The CDR3 runs from the conserved cysteine through the conserved F or W. A D gene is named only where the DNA matches it firmly. Size tells how often a clone was seen (once, few, many) or the class of an expanded clone, and some rows leave it out.

D gene: -; clone size: -; J gene: TRBJ1-5; V gene: TRBV7-2; CDR3 DNA: TGTGCCAGCAGCTTAGTAACCCGAAATCAGCCCCAGCATTTT; CDR3 protein: CASSLVTRNQPQHF
D gene: TRBD2; clone size: few; J gene: TRBJ2-7; V gene: TRBV7-6; CDR3 DNA: TGTGCCAGCAGCCAGACTAGCGGGAGGCCTTCCTCCGAGCAGTACTTC; CDR3 protein: CASSQTSGRPSSEQYF
D gene: -; clone size: -; J gene: TRBJ2-3; V gene: TRBV7-8; CDR3 DNA: TGTGCCAGCAGCCGAAGGAAGTTCACAGATACGCAGTATTTT; CDR3 protein: CASSRRKFTDTQYF
D gene: -; clone size: few; J gene: TRBJ1-2; V gene: TRBV4-2; CDR3 DNA: TGTGCCAGCAGCCAATCCCGGGCCGGCGGTGGAGGCTACACCTTC; CDR3 protein: CASSQSRAGGGGYTF
D gene: -; clone size: few; J gene: TRBJ1-2; V gene: TRBV7-9; CDR3 DNA: TGTGCCAGCAGCAGGCGAGAGGTAGCTAACTATGGCTACACCTTC; CDR3 protein: CASSRREVANYGYTF
D gene: TRBD2; clone size: few; J gene: TRBJ2-3; V gene: TRBV6-2/TRBV6-3; CDR3 DNA: TGTGCCAGCAGTTACCAACTAGCGGGAGCAGATACGCAGTATTTT; CDR3 protein: CASSYQLAGADTQYF
D gene: -; clone size: -; J gene: TRBJ2-3; V gene: TRBV7-2; CDR3 DNA: TGTGCCAGCAGCCACCGACAGGCCCGGAGCACAGATACGCAGTATTTT; CDR3 protein: CASSHRQARSTDTQYF
D gene: -; clone size: -; J gene: TRBJ2-7; V gene: TRBV2; CDR3 DNA: TGTGCCAGCAGTGATGGAGCGGATACCTTAGAGCAGTACTTC; CDR3 protein: CASSDGADTLEQYF
D gene: -; clone size: once; J gene: TRBJ1-1; V gene: TRBV12-3/TRBV12-4; CDR3 DNA: TGTGCCAACAGTAAAGGAGGTCCCAGCATTGAAGCTTTCTTT; CDR3 protein: CANSKGGPSIEAFF
D gene: -; clone size: few; J gene: TRBJ2-5; V gene: TRBV5-1; CDR3 DNA: TGCGCCAGCAGCTTGAGATGGGGACCTGAAGAGACCCAGTACTTC; CDR3 protein: CASSLRWGPEETQYF
D gene: -; clone size: -; J gene: TRBJ2-5; V gene: TRBV7-2; CDR3 DNA: TGTGCCAGCAGCCCCGGCGGGGGCAGGGGGGAGACCCAGTACTTC; CDR3 protein: CASSPGGGRGETQYF
D gene: TRBD1; clone size: few; J gene: TRBJ2-6; V gene: TRBV6-2/TRBV6-3; CDR3 DNA: TGTGCCAGCAGTTACCATACCGGGACAGGGCTCTCTGGGGCCAACGTCCTGACTTTC; CDR3 protein: CASSYHTGTGLSGANVLTF
D gene: TRBD2; clone size: -; J gene: TRBJ2-3; V gene: TRBV9; CDR3 DNA: TGTGCCAGCAGCGTGGGGGCCACTAGCGGAAGCACAGATACGCAGTATTTT; CDR3 protein: CASSVGATSGSTDTQYF
D gene: TRBD1; clone size: -; J gene: TRBJ1-1; V gene: TRBV5-1; CDR3 DNA: TGCGCCAGCAGCTTGCAGGGGGCATTAACTGAAGCTTTCTTT; CDR3 protein: CASSLQGALTEAFF
D gene: TRBD1; clone size: few; J gene: TRBJ1-1; V gene: TRBV29-1; CDR3 DNA: TGCAGCGGCGTTTTGAGACAGGGCACTGAAGCTTTCTTT; CDR3 protein: CSGVLRQGTEAFF